A selection of T cell receptor beta chains follows, all from one sample in a study of Ad26.COV2.S vaccination and SARS-CoV-2 variants. Profiling relied on immunoSEQ multiplex PCR, and the TCRdb table lists in-frame clones only, not all of them. The sample lists 97,000 or so clones; around three quarters were seen once. The sequencing used peripheral blood, collected after recovery from COVID-19. The receptors derive from a human donor who had recovered from COVID-19. The CDR3 runs from the conserved cysteine through the conserved F or W. D genes are given only for firm matches. Not every row has a clone size; where given, it reads once, few, many or a size class.

TRBV21-1	once	.	TRBJ2-7	CASSKVAGSSYEQYF	TGTGCCAGCAGCAAAGTTGCGGGAAGCTCCTACGAGCAGTACTTC
TRBV6-5	.	.	TRBJ1-5	CASRIRGFQPQHF	TGTGCCAGCAGGATCAGGGGTTTTCAGCCCCAGCATTTT
TRBV30	few	.	TRBJ1-5	CAWRAGDGQPQHF	TGTGCCTGGAGAGCCGGGGATGGTCAGCCCCAGCATTTT
TRBV3-1/TRBV3-2	few	.	TRBJ1-4	CASSPGHKNEKLFF	TGTGCCAGCAGCCCGGGACATAAAAATGAAAAACTGTTTTTT
TRBV3-1/TRBV3-2	.	.	TRBJ2-1	CASSPGQQSYNEQFF	TGTGCCAGCAGCCCCGGACAACAATCCTACAATGAGCAGTTCTTC
TRBV18	.	.	TRBJ1-5	CASSAGEHQPQHF	TGTGCCAGCTCCGCGGGGGAGCATCAGCCCCAGCATTTT
TRBV6-2/TRBV6-3	.	TRBD1	TRBJ2-2	CASSYEGANTGELFF	TGTGCCAGCAGTTACGAGGGGGCCAACACCGGGGAGCTGTTTTTT
TRBV6-2/TRBV6-3	once	.	TRBJ2-5	CASSQRETQYF	TGTGCCAGCAGTCAGCGGGAGACCCAGTACTTC
TRBV5-1	.	TRBD1	TRBJ1-2	CASSLGDSRNYGYTF	TGCGCCAGCAGCTTGGGGGACAGCCGAAACTATGGCTACACCTTC
TRBV6-6	.	.	TRBJ2-4	CASSGALGIQYF	TGTGCCAGCAGCGGCGCTCTCGGCATTCAGTACTTC
TRBV10-1	.	.	TRBJ1-1	CASSDGNNGNTEAFF	TGCGCCAGCAGTGATGGTAATAACGGGAACACTGAAGCTTTCTTT
TRBV11-1	few	TRBD2	TRBJ2-7	CASSLEGTRSSYEQYF	TGTGCCAGCAGCTTAGAAGGGACTAGGAGTTCCTACGAGCAGTACTTC
TRBV30	.	.	TRBJ1-5	CAWSMGSDQPQHF	TGTGCCTGGAGTATGGGAAGTGATCAGCCCCAGCATTTT
TRBV7-9	.	.	TRBJ1-1	CASSLDVDPEAFF	TGTGCCAGCAGCTTAGATGTTGACCCTGAAGCTTTCTTT
TRBV2	.	.	TRBJ1-1	CASRVYTEAFF	TGTGCCAGCAGGGTTTACACTGAAGCTTTCTTT
TRBV12-3/TRBV12-4	.	.	TRBJ2-1	CASSLGNEQFF	TGTGCCAGCAGTTTAGGTAATGAGCAGTTCTTC
TRBV2	.	TRBD1	TRBJ2-7	CASRGTGVLLEQYF	TGTGCCAGCCGAGGGACAGGGGTTCTGCTCGAGCAGTACTTC
TRBV5-1	.	.	TRBJ2-7	CASSPGTGAAGQYF	TGCGCCAGCAGCCCCGGGACTGGGGCAGCCGGGCAGTACTTC
TRBV6-1	once	.	TRBJ1-5	CASSEEVGTRYSNQPQHF	TGTGCCAGCAGTGAAGAGGTTGGGACACGTTATAGCAATCAGCCCCAGCATTTT
TRBV6-5	.	TRBD2	TRBJ2-3	CASTTLAGRRDTQYF	TGTGCCAGCACCACACTAGCGGGGAGACGGGATACGCAGTATTTT
TRBV7-7	.	TRBD1	TRBJ1-2	CASSFSGTGGGYTF	TGTGCCAGCAGCTTCTCCGGGACAGGGGGTGGCTACACCTTC
TRBV5-6	.	TRBD1	TRBJ2-7	CASSFSADRGLGQYF	TGTGCCAGCAGCTTCAGTGCGGACAGGGGTTTGGGGCAGTACTTC
TRBV4-1	.	.	TRBJ1-5	CASSYRASGNQPQHF	TGCGCCAGCAGCTACCGGGCCTCGGGGAATCAGCCCCAGCATTTT
TRBV7-2	.	TRBD1	TRBJ2-5	CASSPETGRETQYF	TGTGCCAGCAGCCCGGAGACAGGGCGTGAGACCCAGTACTTC
TRBV5-4	.	TRBD2	TRBJ2-7	CASSYDRTGGEQYF	TGTGCCAGCAGTTACGACAGGACGGGGGGGGAGCAGTACTTC
TRBV5-4	.	.	TRBJ1-2	CASSPSAGDGYTF	TGTGCCAGCAGCCCCAGTGCAGGGGATGGCTACACCTTC
TRBV5-6	.	.	TRBJ2-7	CASSLTGAYEQYF	TGTGCCAGCAGCTTGACCGGGGCCTACGAGCAGTACTTC
TRBV6-5	.	TRBD2	TRBJ2-1	CATLRTSGGAGEQFF	TGTGCCACCCTACGGACTAGCGGGGGGGCGGGGGAGCAGTTCTTC
TRBV27	.	TRBD1	TRBJ2-1	CASSGRTGWDEQFF	TGTGCCAGCAGTGGGCGGACAGGGTGGGATGAGCAGTTCTTC
TRBV6-5	.	.	TRBJ1-3	CASSSDGGNTIYF	TGTGCCAGCAGTTCGGACGGCGGAAACACCATATATTTT
TRBV7-2	once	.	TRBJ2-1	CASSKIGGPTDNEQFF	TGTGCCAGCAGCAAGATCGGGGGCCCGACCGACAATGAGCAGTTCTTC
TRBV6-6	.	.	TRBJ2-5	CASSYGSETQYF	TGTGCCAGCAGTTACGGGAGCGAGACCCAGTACTTC
TRBV4-1	few	.	TRBJ1-2	CASSGRELNGYTF	TGCGCCAGCAGCGGCCGGGAACTAAATGGCTACACCTTC
TRBV11-2	.	TRBD1	TRBJ2-5	CASSSGDRGSETQYF	TGTGCCAGCAGCAGTGGGGACAGGGGATCGGAGACCCAGTACTTC
TRBV5-6	.	.	TRBJ1-5	CASSLRFRGDQPQHF	TGTGCCAGCAGCTTGCGTTTCAGGGGCGATCAGCCCCAGCATTTT
TRBV27	.	.	TRBJ1-1	CASSLFRGRTEAFF	TGTGCCAGCAGTTTATTTCGGGGGCGGACTGAAGCTTTCTTT
TRBV19	.	.	TRBJ2-4	CASRSQGGSKNIQYF	TGTGCCAGTAGGTCCCAGGGGGGGTCCAAAAACATTCAGTACTTC
TRBV9	.	TRBD2	TRBJ2-3	CASSEQLAGGPDTQYF	TGTGCCAGCAGCGAACAACTAGCGGGGGGGCCAGATACGCAGTATTTT
TRBV12-3/TRBV12-4	.	.	TRBJ2-7	CASKFGGRYEQYF	TGTGCCAGCAAATTTGGGGGGCGCTACGAGCAGTACTTC
TRBV14	.	.	TRBJ1-5	CASSLTGGQPQHF	TGTGCCAGCAGCCTCACAGGAGGGCAGCCCCAGCATTTT
TRBV19	.	.	TRBJ1-1	CASSIRVNTEAFF	TGTGCCAGTAGTATAAGGGTTAACACTGAAGCTTTCTTT
TRBV2	few	.	TRBJ1-2	CASSGQLANYGYTF	TGTGCCAGCAGCGGACAGTTAGCTAACTATGGCTACACCTTC
TRBV7-2	once	.	TRBJ2-7	CASSSSGLEQYF	TGTGCCAGCAGCTCCTCGGGGTTGGAGCAGTACTTC
TRBV12-3/TRBV12-4	.	.	TRBJ2-1	CASKGFNEQFF	TGTGCCAGCAAAGGCTTCAATGAGCAGTTCTTC
TRBV7-3	.	.	TRBJ2-3	CASSLAGNTDTQYF	TGTGCCAGCAGCTTAGCGGGGAACACAGATACGCAGTATTTT
TRBV19	.	.	TRBJ2-4	CASSISSAKNIQYF	TGTGCCAGTAGTATTAGCTCGGCCAAAAACATTCAGTACTTC